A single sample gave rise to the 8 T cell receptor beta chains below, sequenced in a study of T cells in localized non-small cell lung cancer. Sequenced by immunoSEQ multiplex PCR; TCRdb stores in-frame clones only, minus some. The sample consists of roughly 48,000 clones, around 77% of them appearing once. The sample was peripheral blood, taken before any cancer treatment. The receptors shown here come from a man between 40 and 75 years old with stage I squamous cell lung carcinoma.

Written as DNA, the CDR3 is TGTGCCAGCAGCCCCGACAGGTTCAACGAGCAGTACTTC. Amino acid sequence: CASSPDRFNEQYF. The chain uses TRBV7-9 and TRBJ2-7; a possible D gene is TRBD1 (6 bases). Trimming pared 5 bases from V and 5 bases from J, leaving 13 bases between. Germline CDR1 SEHNR, CDR2 FQNEAQ (reference sequence). The CDR3 has 13 amino acids.

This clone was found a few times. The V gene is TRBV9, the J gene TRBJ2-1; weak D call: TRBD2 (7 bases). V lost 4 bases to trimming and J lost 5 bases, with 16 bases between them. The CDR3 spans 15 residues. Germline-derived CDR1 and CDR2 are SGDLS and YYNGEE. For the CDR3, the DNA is TGTGCCAGCAGCTCCCCCGGGGGGCTTCACAATGAGCAGTTCTTC. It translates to CASSSPGGLHNEQFF. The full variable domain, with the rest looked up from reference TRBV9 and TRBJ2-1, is DSGVTQTPKHLITATGQRVTLRCSPRSGDLSVYWYQQSLDQGLQFLIQYYNGEERAKGNILERFSAQQFPDLHSELNLSSLELGDSALYFCASSSPGGLHNEQFFGPGTRLTVL.

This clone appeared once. The CDR3 reads CASSLLADSSYEQYF. CDR3 in DNA: TGTGCCAGCAGCTTGCTAGCCGACAGCTCCTACGAGCAGTACTTC. The chain has TRBV5-5 and TRBJ2-7; D could derive from TRBD1 or TRBD2 (5 bases each). CDR1 SGHKS and CDR2 YYEKEE come from the germline V gene (reference sequence). The germline V and J ends were trimmed by 1 base and 0 bases, with 11 bases remaining between them. The CDR3 totals 15 residues.

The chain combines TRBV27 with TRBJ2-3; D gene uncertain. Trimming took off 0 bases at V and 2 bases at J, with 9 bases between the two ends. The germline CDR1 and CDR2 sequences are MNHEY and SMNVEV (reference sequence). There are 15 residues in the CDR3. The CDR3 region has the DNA TGTGCCAGCAGTTTATCCCGTGGGTACACAGATACGCAGTATTTT. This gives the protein CASSLSRGYTDTQYF.

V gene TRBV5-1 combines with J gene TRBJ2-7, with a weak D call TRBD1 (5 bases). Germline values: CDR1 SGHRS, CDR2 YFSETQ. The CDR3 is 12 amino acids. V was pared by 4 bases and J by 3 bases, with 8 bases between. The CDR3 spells CASSGAGYEQYF. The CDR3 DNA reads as TGCGCCAGCAGCGGGGCAGGCTACGAGCAGTACTTC.

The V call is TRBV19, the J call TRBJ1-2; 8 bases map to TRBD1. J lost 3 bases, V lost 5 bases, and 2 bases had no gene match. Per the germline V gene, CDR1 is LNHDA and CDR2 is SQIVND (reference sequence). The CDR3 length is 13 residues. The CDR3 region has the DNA TGTGCCAGTAGTGAGACAGGGGACTATGGCTACACCTTC. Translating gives CASSETGDYGYTF. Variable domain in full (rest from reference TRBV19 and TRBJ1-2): DGGITQSPKYLFRKEGQNVTLSCEQNLNHDAMYWYRQDPGQGLRLIYYSQIVNDFQKGDIAEGYSVSREKKESFPLTVTSAQKNPTAFYLCASSETGDYGYTFGSGTRLTVV.

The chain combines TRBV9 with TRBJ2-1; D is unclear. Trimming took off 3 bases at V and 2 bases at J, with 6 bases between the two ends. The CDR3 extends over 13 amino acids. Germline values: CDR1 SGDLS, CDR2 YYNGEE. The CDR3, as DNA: TGTGCCAGCAGCGGGCTAACCTACAATGAGCAGTTCTTC. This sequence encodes CASSGLTYNEQFF.

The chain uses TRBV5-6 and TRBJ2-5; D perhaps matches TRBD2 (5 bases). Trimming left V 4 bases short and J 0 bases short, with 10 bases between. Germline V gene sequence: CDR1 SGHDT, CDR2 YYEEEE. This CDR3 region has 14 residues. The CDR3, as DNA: TGTGCCAGCAGCCCCGGGGTGGACCAAGAGACCCAGTACTTC. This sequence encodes CASSPGVDQETQYF.